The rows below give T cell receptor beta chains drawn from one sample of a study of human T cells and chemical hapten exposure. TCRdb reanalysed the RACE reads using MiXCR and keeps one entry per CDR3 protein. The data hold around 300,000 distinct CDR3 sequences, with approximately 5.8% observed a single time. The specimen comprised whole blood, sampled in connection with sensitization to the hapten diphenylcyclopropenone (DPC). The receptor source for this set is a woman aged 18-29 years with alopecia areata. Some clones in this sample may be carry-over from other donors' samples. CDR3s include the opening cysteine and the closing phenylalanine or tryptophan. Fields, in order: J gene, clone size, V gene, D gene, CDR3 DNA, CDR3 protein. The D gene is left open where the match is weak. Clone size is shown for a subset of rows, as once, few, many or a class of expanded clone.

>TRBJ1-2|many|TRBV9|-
TGTGCCAGCCGGAAGGAGGGTTTCTATGGCTACACCTTC
CASRKEGFYGYTF
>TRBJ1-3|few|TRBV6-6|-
TGTGCCAGCAGACCACCCACAGGGCCGTCTGGAAACACCATATATTTT
CASRPPTGPSGNTIYF
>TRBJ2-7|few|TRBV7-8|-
TGTGCCAGCAGCTCCGCCCCCTCTTCTCGGAGGCAGTACTTC
CASSSAPSSRRQYF
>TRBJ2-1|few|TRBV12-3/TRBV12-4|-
TGTGCCAGCAGTTTAGCAGGTACAGGAGACAATGAGCAGTTCTTC
CASSLAGTGDNEQFF
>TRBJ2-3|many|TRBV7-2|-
TGTGCCAGCAGCTTATACGGGGGTAGAACAGATACGCAGTATTTT
CASSLYGGRTDTQYF
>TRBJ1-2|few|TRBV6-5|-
TGTGCCAGCAGTTACGATAACTGGGGCTATGGCTACACCTTC
CASSYDNWGYGYTF
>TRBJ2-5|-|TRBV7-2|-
TGTGCCAGCAGCTTTAACAGGGAAGAGACCCAGTACTTC
CASSFNREETQYF
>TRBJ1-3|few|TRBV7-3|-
TGTGCCAGCAGCTTAATGCCAGGGAATGGAAACACCATATATTTT
CASSLMPGNGNTIYF
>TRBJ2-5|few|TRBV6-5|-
TGTGCCAGCAGTTACAGGGCCCAAGAGACCCAGTACTTC
CASSYRAQETQYF
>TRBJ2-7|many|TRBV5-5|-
TGTGCCAGCAGCTTGGCCGCCCGCCCCTACGAGCAGTACTTC
CASSLAARPYEQYF
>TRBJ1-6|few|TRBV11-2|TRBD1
TGTGCCAGCAGCTTAGATTACGCGACAGGGTCTTACTCACCCCTCCACTTT
CASSLDYATGSYSPLHF
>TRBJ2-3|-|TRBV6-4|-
TGTGCCAGCAGTGACTACAGGGCCGATACGCAGTATTTT
CASSDYRADTQYF
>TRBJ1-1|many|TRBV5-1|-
TGCGCCAGCAGCTTGGCAGGGGAGGTCTTGGACACTGAAGCTTTCTTT
CASSLAGEVLDTEAFF
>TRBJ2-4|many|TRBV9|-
TGTGCCAGCAGCGTAGCCCCTAGTCGCGAGAACATTCAGTACTTC
CASSVAPSRENIQYF
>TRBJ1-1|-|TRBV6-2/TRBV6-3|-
TGTGCCAGCAATAAGGGCGTGGAAGGGGGCACTGAAGCTTTCTTT
CASNKGVEGGTEAFF
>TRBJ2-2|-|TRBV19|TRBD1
TGTGCCAGTACCCTCCGGGACAGGGATCCCGGGGAGCTGTTTTTT
CASTLRDRDPGELFF
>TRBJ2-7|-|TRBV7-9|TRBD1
TGTGCCAGCAGCGTACTAGAAAGGGGGCTAGGGGAGCAGTACTTC
CASSVLERGLGEQYF
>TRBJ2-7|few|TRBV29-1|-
TGCAGCGTCCTAGGGGGTTCTGCCTCCTACGAGCAGTACTTC
CSVLGGSASYEQYF
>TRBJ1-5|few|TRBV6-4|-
TGTGCCAGCAGTGAGGGGGCTAGACAGCCCCAGCATTTT
CASSEGARQPQHF
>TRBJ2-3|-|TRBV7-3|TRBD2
TGTGCCAGCAGCTTATTCCCAGCGGGGGGGCCTGATACGCAGTATTTT
CASSLFPAGGPDTQYF
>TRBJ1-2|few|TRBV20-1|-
TGCAGTGCTTCCCAAGCAGGGAGGAACTATGGCTACACCTTC
CSASQAGRNYGYTF
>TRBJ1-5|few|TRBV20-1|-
TGCAGTGCTAGAAGGGGGAGCAATCAGCCCCAGCATTTT
CSARRGSNQPQHF
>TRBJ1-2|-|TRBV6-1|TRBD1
TGTGCCAGCAGTGGCCGGGACAGGGGACGTAACTATGGCTACACCTTC
CASSGRDRGRNYGYTF
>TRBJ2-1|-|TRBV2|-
TGTGCCAGCAGATATGACGCGAGCTCCTACAATGAGCAGTTCTTC
CASRYDASSYNEQFF
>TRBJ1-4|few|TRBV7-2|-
TGTGCCAGCAGCTCCTTTGGAGCTAATGAAAAACTGTTTTTT
CASSSFGANEKLFF
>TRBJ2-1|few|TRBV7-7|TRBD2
TGTGCTAGCAGCCTGGGACTAGCGGGGATCAATGAGCAGTTCTTC
CASSLGLAGINEQFF
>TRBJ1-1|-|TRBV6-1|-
TGTGCCAGCAGTGAAGTGGTGATTTACAGCACTGAAGCTTTCTTT
CASSEVVIYSTEAFF
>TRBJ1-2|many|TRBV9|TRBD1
TGTGCCAGCAGCGTGACTGGGACAGGCTCTGGCTACACCTTC
CASSVTGTGSGYTF
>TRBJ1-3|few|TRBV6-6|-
TGTGCCAGCAGTTACCTAGCTGGAAACACCATATATTTT
CASSYLAGNTIYF
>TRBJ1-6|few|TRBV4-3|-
TGCGCCAGCAGCCAGGAAAAACAGTATAATTCACCCCTCCACTTT
CASSQEKQYNSPLHF
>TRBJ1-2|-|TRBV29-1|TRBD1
TGCAGCGTCACGACAGGGGACTATGGCTACACCTTC
CSVTTGDYGYTF
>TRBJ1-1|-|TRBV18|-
TGTGCCAGCTCCGGACAAGCCACTGAAGCTTTCTTT
CASSGQATEAFF
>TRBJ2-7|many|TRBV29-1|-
TGCAGCGTTGAAGGCTTTCCCGGGGGGCTCAGGAACGAGCAGTACTTC
CSVEGFPGGLRNEQYF
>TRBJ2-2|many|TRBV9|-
TGTGCCAGCAGCGTAGGGACAGCCGTGAACACCGGGGAGCTGTTTTTT
CASSVGTAVNTGELFF
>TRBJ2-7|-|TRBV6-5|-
TGTGCCAGCAGGCCCAGGACTGAAACCTACGAGCAGTACTTC
CASRPRTETYEQYF
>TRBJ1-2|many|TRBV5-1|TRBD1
TGCGCCAGCAGCTCCTACCGGGACAGGGGACCCTATGGCTACACCTTC
CASSSYRDRGPYGYTF
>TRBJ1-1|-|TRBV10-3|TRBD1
TGTGCCATCAGCCAGGGACAGGGGGGTGAGAACACTGAAGCTTTCTTT
CAISQGQGGENTEAFF
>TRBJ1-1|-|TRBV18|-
TGTGCCAGCTCACCACGCCTGTTGAGAACTGAAGCTTTCTTT
CASSPRLLRTEAFF